This T cell receptor (beta chain) originates from a study of cytomegalovirus exposure and HLA in healthy donors (dated by TCRdb to 2016 to 2017). About the investigation overall: An earlier analysis of about 530 of the donors reported about 300 Gb of sequence data and 95 million to 130 million unique TCR beta sequences obtained from around 180 million T cells. The study combined high-throughput TCR immunosequencing, statistical association of individual TCRs with disease status, and machine learning to predict cytomegalovirus infection status. The study profiled the T cell repertoires of more than 500 subjects by immunosequencing and related them to cytomegalovirus serostatus. Donor age, sex, ethnicity and CMV serostatus were compiled together with the repertoire data. About five DR-DQ haplotypes were treated as single units for association and clustering because of strong linkage in the cohort. An earlier analysis of roughly 600 of the donors used high-throughput TCR beta sequencing to judge whether each TCR beta V gene segment behaved as functional or pseudogenic. In the later analysis, no new phenotypic data were used to find candidate immune exposures; instead, reliance was placed on TCR beta sequences and their occurrence across donors. Every discovery cohort repertoire had been produced on one sequencing platform. A later analysis re-examined previously published TCR beta repertoires from over 500 donors and added high-resolution HLA genotyping to investigate patterns of TCR occurrence. On average, about 200,000 unique TCR beta nucleotide sequences were sequenced per donor among 398 genotyped donors of the cohort, with roughly 18% of those sequences being non-productive. Among the 398 genotyped donors, approximately 82% belonged to the genetic ancestry cluster associated with self-reported Caucasian donors. In addition to the first cohort of around 670 subjects, a separate validation cohort of approximately 110 different subjects was used. The number of donors typed differed by locus, with 629-630 for A, B, C, DRB1 and DQB1, 522 for DQA1, 600 to 610 for DPA1, and over 400 for DPB1. The study aimed to test whether signatures of past pathogen exposure could be identified by cataloging public T cell receptors. A later genetic analysis took genome-wide SNP genotypes for about three fifths of the 666 donors and used that subset as a discovery cohort. An early release that covered around 590 HLA-typed donors contained around 300 gigabases of sequencing data and some 87 million unique TCR sequences. Class I and class II HLA loci were covered by the typing at four-digit resolution. Study-wide conclusions, independent of this receptor: When HLA alleles, especially DR and DQ, strongly co-occurred, TCR associations were difficult to assign to individual alleles. In a later analysis, HLA-associated TCR beta chains showed more clonal expansion and lower generation probabilities than non-associated chains that were equally common. Immune exposure information for the cohort was limited to CMV serostatus. Some IMGT-functional V segments, including TRBV6-2 and TRBV6-3, could not be told apart with the 87-base-pair reads, so those segments were excluded. In a later genetic analysis, a missense DCLRE1C variant was associated with V-gene and J-gene trimming of TCR beta chains, and the association was replicated in an independent cohort. Approximately 18 rarely observed V segments, including chromosome 9 orphons, were excluded from the earlier analysis of about 600 of the donors because counts were too low. According to the authors, the approach could potentially be generalized to other disease states and immunological phenotypes. While some public TCRs were present in many individuals, most TCR sequences turned up only very rarely across donors. Compared with the roughly 600-donor mean, donors in an Asian-associated ancestry cluster had fewer N-insertions in productive TCRs, according to a later genetic analysis. An earlier analysis of approximately 590 of the donors showed that most TCR beta V segments appeared in productive rearrangements either about 87% or about 30% of the time, which broadly matched IMGT annotations. The classifier was reported to diagnose cytomegalovirus status with high specificity and sensitivity in both the original cohort and the validation cohort. A cluster of highly shared sequence variants was judged likely to be a technical artifact of the sequencing pipeline. The study gave a list of 150 to 200 TCR beta chains associated with cytomegalovirus. In this cohort, only TCR beta chains were sequenced, and detectable features were limited by the absence of alpha or paired-chain data. Linkage disequilibrium might explain the correlated functional status among segregating V segments, but an unknown experimental factor could not be excluded. A later analysis found that TCR association rates varied across HLA loci, with DRB1 alleles showing the most associated TCRs and HLA-C alleles the fewest. In vitro tests confirmed that a few of the cytomegalovirus-associated TCR beta chains recognize cytomegalovirus antigens. Roughly uniform sequencing depth across donors was assumed in presence/absence analyses, although this assumption may not hold. In a later analysis, most CMV-associated TCR beta chains were found to appear HLA-restricted, with HLA associations seemingly driven largely by CMV exposure. A further reported finding was that TCR beta sequences accurately predicted the HLA-A and HLA-B alleles for most subjects in the first cohort. Several of the top co-occurrence clusters appeared to be linked to parvovirus B19, influenza, CMV and Epstein-Barr virus, according to a later analysis. A later analysis associated 15,000 or so TCR beta sequences with specific HLA alleles at a false discovery rate of 0.05. Because HLA typing was missing for some donors at each locus, association tests included only the typed subset.

The CDR3 has 15 amino acids, counting the end cysteine and phenylalanine. Here the CDR3 DNA is all that survives: 45 bases in frame from base 1. The germline V gene gives CDR1 as SGHVS and CDR2 as FNYEAQ. The germline ends are 14 bases apart after V is trimmed by 6 bases and J by 0 bases. Of note for this clone: Its specific antigen is unknown. No base qualities exist here, and no much larger clone lies one base off it.

Libraries were made using the immunoSEQ multiplex PCR assay. For the multiplex PCR, a mixture combining 60 forward primers for TCR Vbeta segments and 13 reverse primers for TCR Jbeta segments was used. The CDR3 region of rearranged TCR beta genes was amplified from genomic DNA by a multiplex PCR assay. On the Illumina HiSeq System, the amplified TCR beta libraries were sequenced as 87-base-pair reads. Per the authors' processing: In a later analysis, about 80 million unique TCR beta chains were counted across the approximately 640 repertoires, and roughly 10 million of these chains were shared by at least two donors. Raw reads were error-corrected and collapsed into unique sequences by a nearest-neighbor algorithm in which closely related sequences were merged to remove PCR and sequencing errors. V, D and J gene segments were assigned by aligning CDR3 sequences to IMGT reference sequences. For a sequence to be retained, a match of at least six nucleotides to both a V gene segment and a J gene segment was required. Rearrangements were classified as productive when the CDR3 lacked stop codons and remained in frame with V and J, and all other rearrangements were classified as non-productive. Following IMGT convention, CDR3 was defined as the stretch from the second conserved V-encoded cysteine up to the conserved J-encoded phenylalanine. In an earlier analysis of roughly 610 of the donors, sequences lacking an unambiguous match to a single V gene segment were excluded. In an earlier analysis of approximately 500 of the donors, a V segment was called functional when productive rearrangements were above 56.7%, and segregating when the standard deviation between donors exceeded 5%. To diagnose cytomegalovirus status from the catalog of TCR beta chain sequences, a statistical classification framework was built. V and J gene assignment, in a later analysis, came from comparing TCR nucleotide sequences with IMGT/GENE-DB human TR gene sequences. Using the TCRdist pipeline, a later analysis assigned CDR3 sequences along with most-parsimonious VDJ recombination scenarios. In a later analysis, each TCR beta chain was defined by its CDR3 amino acid sequence together with its V-gene family, and reads lacking a unique V-gene family were excluded. In a later analysis, approximately 590 highly shared, low-generation-probability nucleotide sequences were removed to address suspected cross-contamination and a sequencing artifact. For each public chain, a later analysis derived a clonal expansion index from normalized ranks of inferred template counts within each repertoire. A later analysis computed generation probabilities with a VDJ recombination model fitted to out-of-frame rearrangements, and checked the results against IGoR. A later analysis scored TCR-TCR, TCR-HLA and TCR-CMV co-occurrence with hypergeometric tests, applying a repertoire-size bias correction to TCR pairs. A later analysis estimated false discovery rates by permuting HLA or CMV assignments 20 times. In a later analysis, co-occurring TCRs were grouped with DBSCAN, and TCRdist sequence similarity was added when clustering was performed within HLA-allele-positive subsets. Repertoires with fewer than 30,000 or more than 120,000 public chains were left out of co-occurrence clustering, as were five repertoires with anomalous nucleotide sharing. The immuneACCESS repertoire file appears here via TCRdb, limited to in-frame rearrangements. These files lack a portion of the clones; in checked studies, under half of the deficit traces to unresolved V genes, and the cause of the others is not known. The D gene and trimming were derived from the DNA, and the V and J assignments and clone size from that table. In all, the sample holds approximately 150,000 clones, and approximately 80% of those were seen once. The ten most abundant clones make up about 11% of the sample.

The cohort comprised some 730 healthy bone marrow donors. All cohort members were sampled while nominally healthy, although unrecorded immune exposures were likely present. The donor tested CMV seropositive and was one of the 289 seropositive cohort members. A peripheral blood sample was collected from each donor, and TCR beta sequencing was performed on peripheral blood mononuclear cells. The Qiagen DNeasy Blood Extraction Kit was used to extract genomic DNA from the blood cell samples. What was sequenced was PBMCs. This sequence was found in a man between 50 and 59 years old in good health and CMV-seropositive. The sequence joins TRBV7-6 to TRBJ2-5; TRBD1 is a weak D gene call, 6 bases matching. The nucleotide sequence reads as follows: TGTGCCAGCAGGAGGGACATCGGAAACCAAGAGACCCAGTACTTC. This yields the protein CASRRDIGNQETQYF.